The source of this T cell receptor (beta chain) is a study of PD-1 blockade in classical Hodgkin lymphoma. V gave up 1 base and J gave up 4 bases, with 10 bases separating them. Germline V gene data show CDR1 as SGHAT and CDR2 as FQNNGV. CDR3 length: 14 amino acids. Brentuximab vedotin exposure varied, and every patient relapsed after autologous stem cell transplantation. Profiled with immunoSEQ multiplex PCR; TCRdb holds only in-frame clones, not every one. The sample holds tens of thousands of clones, 88% seen once. The gene calls are TRBV11-2 and TRBJ1-2; D unclear. This receptor was taken from a human donor with classical Hodgkin lymphoma. The sequencing used peripheral blood mononuclear cells (PBMCs), collected before the second cycle of nivolumab. CDR3 bases: TGTGCCAGCAGCTTAGTTTCTCAGGCCTATGGCTACACCTTC. Translated: CASSLVSQAYGYTF.